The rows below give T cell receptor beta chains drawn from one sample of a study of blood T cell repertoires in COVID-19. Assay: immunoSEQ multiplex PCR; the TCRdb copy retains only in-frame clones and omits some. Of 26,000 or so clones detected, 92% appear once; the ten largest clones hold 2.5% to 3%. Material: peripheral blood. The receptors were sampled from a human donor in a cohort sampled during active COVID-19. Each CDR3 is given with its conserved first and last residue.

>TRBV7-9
CASSHGTVGTEAFF
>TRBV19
CASSFETGTSGETQYF
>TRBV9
CASSVEPSGVGTQYF
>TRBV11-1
CASSLGPGQNSPLHF
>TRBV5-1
CASSLVLTGMETQYF
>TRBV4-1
CASSQLPAGSYGYTF
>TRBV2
CASRNRRGGTLSLNTGELFF
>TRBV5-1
CASSHAFPTNYGYTF
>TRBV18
CASTTPGLNEQFF
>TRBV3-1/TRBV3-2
CASTGTGGDGYTF
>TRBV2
CASSVLEDNEQFF
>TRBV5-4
CASSMGLAGDTQYF
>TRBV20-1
CSADRNYGYTF
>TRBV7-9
CASSLSGGGANEQFF
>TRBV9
CASSVSRRGGLVTGELFF
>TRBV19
CASRPRGLAGDQETQYF
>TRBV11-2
CASSPNPAGGETQYF
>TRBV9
CASSGLAGKNIQYF
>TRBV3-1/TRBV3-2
CASRSGGSGGTGELFF
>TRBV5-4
CASSSPTGVVTGELFF
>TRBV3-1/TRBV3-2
CASSQGGQGTGYTF
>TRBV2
CASTRVNTEAFF
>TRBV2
CASSPRTDNTEAFF
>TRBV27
CASSSGRLGGLNIQYF
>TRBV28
CASSLSGLGSRRPKNIQYF
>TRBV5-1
CASSLTGVGDAFF
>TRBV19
CASTRTGPQETQYF
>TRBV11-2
CASSLADTSGQETQYF